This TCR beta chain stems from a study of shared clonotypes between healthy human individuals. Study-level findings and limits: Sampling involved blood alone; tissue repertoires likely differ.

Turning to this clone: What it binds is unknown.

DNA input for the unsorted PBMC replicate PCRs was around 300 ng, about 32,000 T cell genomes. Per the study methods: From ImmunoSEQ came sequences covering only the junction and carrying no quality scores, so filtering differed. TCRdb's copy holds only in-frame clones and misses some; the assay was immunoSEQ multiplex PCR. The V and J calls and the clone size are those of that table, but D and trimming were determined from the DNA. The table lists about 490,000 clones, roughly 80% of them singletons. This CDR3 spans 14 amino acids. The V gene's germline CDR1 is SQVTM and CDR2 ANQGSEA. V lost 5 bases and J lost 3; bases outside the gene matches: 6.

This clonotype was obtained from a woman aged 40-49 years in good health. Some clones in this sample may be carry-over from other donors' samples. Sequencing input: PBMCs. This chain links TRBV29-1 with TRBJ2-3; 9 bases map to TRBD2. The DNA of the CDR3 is TGCAGCGTTATTAGCGGGAGACGAACAGATACGCAGTATTTT. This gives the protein CSVISGRRTDTQYF.